This T cell receptor beta chain appears in the sequencing data of a study of vaccination and CD4 T cells after COVID-19. This sample's treatment: roughly nine-day PBMC culture with coronavirus spike peptide pools or control peptides (ViraFEST assay). There are 13 residues in the CDR3. Trimming removed 4 bases at V and 4 bases at J, with 10 bases between. Germline V gene sequence: CDR1 SNHLY, CDR2 FYNNEI. An Oncomine TCR Beta short-read assay was used to sequence the DNA from cultured CD4+ T cells. TCRdb used MiXCR to reprocess the PCR reads, holding one entry per CDR3 protein. The table includes fewer than 20,000 distinct CDR3 sequences, 54% detected once. Details on this clonotype: The antigen remains undetermined.

The sample comprised CD4+ T cells from blood, cultured in vitro. The J gene is TRBJ1-2, the V gene TRBV2; D remains unclear. The receptor's source is a human donor who had recovered from COVID-19. The CDR3 DNA sequence: TGTGCCAGCAGTGGGACGGCGAGCTATGGCTACACCTTC. Amino acids: CASSGTASYGYTF.